These 9 T cell receptor beta chains were all obtained from the same sample, sequenced in a study of blood T cells in healthy people across ages. A sample-barcoded 5' primer and a J-beta primer mix were used in a second PCR of roughly 7 to 11 cycles. TCRdb independently ran MiXCR on the 5' RACE reads; one entry per CDR3 protein. The table includes about 730,000 distinct CDR3 sequences, about 42% detected once. Sample: blood. The receptors were gathered from a woman between 55 and 75 years old in good health.

There are a few counts of this clonotype. The chain couples TRBV15 to TRBJ2-3; 9 bases match TRBD2. Germline V CDR1 and CDR2: LNHNV, YYDKDF (reference sequence). The CDR3 is made up of 17 amino acids. The V segment lost 1 base and the J segment 4 bases; nucleotides outside the gene matches: 9. In DNA form, the CDR3 reads TGTGCCACCAGCAGAGGTGTCCTAGCGGGATTGTCAGATACGCAGTATTTT. It yields the protein CATSRGVLAGLSDTQYF.

V is TRBV20-1 and J is TRBJ1-2; possibly TRBD1 for D (6 bases). V was pared by 1 base and J by 5 bases, with 20 bases between. The germline V gene encodes CDR1 DFQATT and CDR2 SNEGSKA (reference sequence). CDR3 length equals 16 residues. The chain's CDR3 is CSARGGDTKTFYGYTF. The DNA of the CDR3 is TGCAGTGCTAGAGGCGGGGACACCAAAACTTTTTATGGCTACACCTTC.

This rearrangement joins TRBV12-3 or TRBV12-4 to TRBJ2-1, with D possibly matching TRBD2 (6 bases). Between the trimmed V and J ends, which lost 3 bases and 13 bases, there was a span of 22 bases. CDR3 length: 15 amino acids. CDR3 DNA: TGTGCCAGCAGTTTGACCAGGGCGGGGCGAGAGACCCAGTTCTTC. This encodes CASSLTRAGRETQFF.

As regards this clonotype: Compared with germline, one end of the junction differs, possibly owing to a read error. This sequence joins TRBV6-2 or TRBV6-3 and TRBJ2-1; 8 bases align to TRBD1. The CDR3 sequence is 15 residues long. Germline CDR1 reads MNHEY; CDR2 reads SVGEGT. The CDR3 nucleotides are TGTGCCAGCAGCCCTAGGGACAGGAGTTACACTGAGCAGTTCTTC. Amino acids: CASSPRDRSYTEQFF.

This clonotype showed up just a few times. The chain uses TRBV4-2 and TRBJ2-7; D call uncertain. CDR1 is LGHNA, CDR2 YNFKEQ, per germline. This CDR3 contains 15 residues. V gave up 0 bases and J gave up 0 bases, with 9 bases separating them. CDR3 protein: CASSQEFTVSYEQYF. In DNA form, the CDR3 reads TGTGCCAGCAGCCAAGAGTTCACAGTCTCCTACGAGCAGTACTTC.

V usage is TRBV3-1 and J usage is TRBJ2-1; D is undetermined. CDR3 length: 14 residues. Trimming removed 4 bases at V and 4 bases at J, with 11 bases between. Germline assignment: CDR1 LGHDT and CDR2 YNNKEL (reference sequence). CDR3 nucleotide sequence: TGTGCCAGCAGCCTAACCGACCTTTACAATGAGCAGTTCTTC. Translated, it gives CASSLTDLYNEQFF.

The sample holds a few counts of this clonotype. This chain connects TRBV6-6 to TRBJ2-4; D remains ambiguous. Trimming shortened V by 8 bases and J by 0 bases, and 14 bases separated the two germline ends. CDR1 and CDR2 (germline): MNHNY, SVGAGI (reference sequence). The CDR3 spans 15 residues. CDR3 loop: CASGERTLAKNIQYF. In DNA form, the CDR3 reads TGTGCCAGCGGCGAGAGAACCTTAGCCAAAAACATTCAGTACTTC.

The V gene is TRBV4-3, the J gene TRBJ2-5, with D maybe TRBD2 (7 bases). The CDR3 covers 16 residues. Between the trimmed V and J ends, which lost 3 bases and 4 bases, there was a span of 18 bases. Germline CDR1 and CDR2: LGHNA and YSLEER. The CDR3 DNA is TGCGCCAGCAGCCATGGTTATGGGAGGGGGGGAGAGACCCAGTACTTC. Its translation is CASSHGYGRGGETQYF.

V gene TRBV2 combines with J gene TRBJ2-5; 8 bases line up with TRBD2. The CDR3 totals 13 residues. V was clipped by 9 bases and J by 5 bases; unmatched bases: 8. Germline V gene sequence: CDR1 SNHLY, CDR2 FYNNEI. Here the CDR3 reads CASSGGASETQYF. CDR3 DNA sequence: TGTGCCAGTTCCGGGGGGGCCTCTGAGACCCAGTACTTC.